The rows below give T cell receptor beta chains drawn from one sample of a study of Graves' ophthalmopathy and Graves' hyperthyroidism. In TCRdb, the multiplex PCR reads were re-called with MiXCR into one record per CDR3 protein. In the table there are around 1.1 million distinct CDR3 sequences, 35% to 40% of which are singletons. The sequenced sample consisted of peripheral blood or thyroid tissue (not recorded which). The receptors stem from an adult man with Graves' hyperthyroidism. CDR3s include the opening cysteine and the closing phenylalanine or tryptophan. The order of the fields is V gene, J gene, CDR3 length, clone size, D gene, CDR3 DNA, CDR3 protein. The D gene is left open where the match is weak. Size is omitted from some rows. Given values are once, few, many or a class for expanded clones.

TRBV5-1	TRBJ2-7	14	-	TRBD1	TGTGCCAGCAGTCGGACAGGGGTGGAATACGAGCAGTACTTC	CASSRTGVEYEQYF
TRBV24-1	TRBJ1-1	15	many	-	TGTGCCACCAGTGACGCGGGCAGGCCGAACACTGAAGCTTTCTTT	CATSDAGRPNTEAFF
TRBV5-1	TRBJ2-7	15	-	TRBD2	TGCGCCAGCCGAAAAACCGGGACTAGTACCTACGAGCAGTACTTC	CASRKTGTSTYEQYF
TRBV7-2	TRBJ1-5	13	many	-	TGTGCCAGCAGCACCCAGACAGGACAGCCCCAGCATTTT	CASSTQTGQPQHF
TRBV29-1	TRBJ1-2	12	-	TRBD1	TGCAGCGCGCCACAGGGGGCATTTGGCTACACCTTC	CSAPQGAFGYTF
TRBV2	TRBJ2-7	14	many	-	TGTGCCAGCAAAATCTTACTGGTCTCCTACGAGCAGTACTTC	CASKILLVSYEQYF
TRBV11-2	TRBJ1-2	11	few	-	TGTGCCAGCAGCCGGGATGAGGGCTACACCTTC	CASSRDEGYTF
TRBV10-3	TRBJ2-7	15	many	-	TGTGCCATCAGTGACTCCAGGGCCCAGGGCACCGAGCAGTACTTC	CAISDSRAQGTEQYF
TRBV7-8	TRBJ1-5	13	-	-	TGTGCCAGCAGGGCTTCTTGGAATCAGCCCCAGCATTTT	CASRASWNQPQHF
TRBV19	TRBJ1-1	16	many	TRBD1	TGTGCCAGTAGTAGAGGGACAGGGGGTATGAACACTGAAGCTTTCTTT	CASSRGTGGMNTEAFF
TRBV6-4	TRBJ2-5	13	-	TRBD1	TGTGCCAGCAGACGAACAGGGGTAGCGACCCAGTACTTC	CASRRTGVATQYF
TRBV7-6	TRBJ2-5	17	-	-	TGTGCCAGCAGCTTATTCTTGGTTGGTCCCAATCGGGGGACCCAGTACTTC	CASSLFLVGPNRGTQYF
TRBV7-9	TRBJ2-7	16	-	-	TGTGCCAGCAGCTCACTTGGGGGCAGTTTAATTTACGATCAGTACTTC	CASSSLGGSLIYDQYF
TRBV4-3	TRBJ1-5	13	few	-	TGCGCCAGCAGCCAAGGGACAAATCAGCCCCAGCATTTT	CASSQGTNQPQHF
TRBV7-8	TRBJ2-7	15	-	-	TGTGCCAGCAGCCCAGGGCCCAGGGCCGCCTACGAGCAGTACTTC	CASSPGPRAAYEQYF
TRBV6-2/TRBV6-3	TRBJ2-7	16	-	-	TGTGCCAGCAGTAGGCGTGGTGGCAGGGTCTCCTACGAGCAGTACTTC	CASSRRGGRVSYEQYF
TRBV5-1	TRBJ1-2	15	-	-	TGCGCCACCACGACCGTGGGACTAGCGGACTATGGCTACACCTTC	CATTTVGLADYGYTF
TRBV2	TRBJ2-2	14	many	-	TGTGCCAGCATTCCAGGGTCGAACACCGGGGAGCTGTTTTTT	CASIPGSNTGELFF
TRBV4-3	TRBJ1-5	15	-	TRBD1	TGCGCCAGCAGCCACCGGACAGGGGCAAATCAGCCCCAGCATTTT	CASSHRTGANQPQHF
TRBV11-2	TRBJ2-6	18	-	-	TGTGCCAGCAGCGGGTCCGGGGGAAGCTCTGGCCGGGCCAACGTCCTGACTTTC	CASSGSGGSSGRANVLTF
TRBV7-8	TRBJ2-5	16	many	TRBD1	TGTGCCAGCAGCCCACACCCCGGGACAGGGCAAGAGACCCAGTACTTC	CASSPHPGTGQETQYF
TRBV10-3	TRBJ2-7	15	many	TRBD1	TGTGCCATCAGTTCCTTCACAGGGGCACACTACGAGCAGTACTTC	CAISSFTGAHYEQYF
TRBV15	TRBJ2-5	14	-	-	TGTGCCACCAGTATAAGTAGCGGCCAAGAGACCCAGTACTTC	CATSISSGQETQYF
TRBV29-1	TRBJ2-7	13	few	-	TGCAGCGTGGGGGTCACGAGAGGCTACGAGCAGTACTTC	CSVGVTRGYEQYF
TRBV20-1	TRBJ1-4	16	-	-	TGCAGTGCTAGAGGGCTCCAGGACGGATATAATGAAAAACTGTTTTTT	CSARGLQDGYNEKLFF
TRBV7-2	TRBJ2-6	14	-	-	TGTGCCAGCAGCATCGAGTCTGGGGCCAACGTCCTGACTTTC	CASSIESGANVLTF
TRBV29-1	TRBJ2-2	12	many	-	TGCAGCGTTGACAGGGCCACCGGGGAGCTGTTTTTT	CSVDRATGELFF
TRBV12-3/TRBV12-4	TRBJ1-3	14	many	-	TGTGCCAGCAGTTTAGTGGAATCTGGAAACACCATATATTTT	CASSLVESGNTIYF
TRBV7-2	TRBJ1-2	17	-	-	TGTGCCAGCAGCTTAGACGCGGCCGGGGGCTTGTCGGACGGCTACACCTTC	CASSLDAAGGLSDGYTF
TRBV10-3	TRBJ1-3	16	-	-	TGTGCCAGCAGTGAAACGAGATCTGTCTCTGGAAACACCATATATTTT	CASSETRSVSGNTIYF
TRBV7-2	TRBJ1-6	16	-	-	TGTGCCAGCAGCTTTCCTGGTCAGGAGGTTAGATCACCCCTCCACTTT	CASSFPGQEVRSPLHF
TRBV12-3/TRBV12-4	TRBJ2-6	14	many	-	TGTGCCAGCACCAGGAGTCTGGGGGCCAACGTCCTGACTTTC	CASTRSLGANVLTF
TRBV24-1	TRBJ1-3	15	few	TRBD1	TGTGCCACCAGTGACTCCGGGACAGGAGTAAACACCATATATTTT	CATSDSGTGVNTIYF
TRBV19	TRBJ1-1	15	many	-	TGTGCCAGTAGACCGTCGAATAGGCTGAACACTGAAGCTTTCTTT	CASRPSNRLNTEAFF
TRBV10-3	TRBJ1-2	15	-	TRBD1	TGTGCCATCAGTGCTAGTCTACAGGGGAACTATGGCTACACCTTC	CAISASLQGNYGYTF
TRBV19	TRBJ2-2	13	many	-	TGTGCCAGCAGACACAGGGACACCGGGGAGCTGTTTTTT	CASRHRDTGELFF
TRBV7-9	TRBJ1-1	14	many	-	TGTGCCACCTCACGAAGGGGGAAGAACACTGAAGCTTTCTTT	CATSRRGKNTEAFF
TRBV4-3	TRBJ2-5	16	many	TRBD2	TGCGCCAGCAGCCCCTGGACTAGCGGGGGCGGCGAGACCCAGTACTTC	CASSPWTSGGGETQYF
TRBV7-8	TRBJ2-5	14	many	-	TGTGCCAGCAGCTTCCGGGCTAGACAAGAGACCCAGTACTTC	CASSFRARQETQYF
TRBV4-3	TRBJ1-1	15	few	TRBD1	TGCGCCAGCAGCGCATCGACAGGGGGCAGTACTGAAGCTTTCTTT	CASSASTGGSTEAFF
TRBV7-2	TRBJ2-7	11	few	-	TGTGCCTGGGGCACTTCCTACGAGCAGTACTTC	CAWGTSYEQYF
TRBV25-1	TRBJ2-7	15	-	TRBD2	TGTGCCAGCAGTGAGGGACTAGCGGGCACCCACGAGCAGTACTTC	CASSEGLAGTHEQYF